This T cell receptor beta chain was found in a study of OX40 agonist ivuxolimab in advanced cancers. Study-wide results and caveats: Certain nonresponders additionally had low normalized T-cell clonal expansion.

Individuals having autoimmune disease history or systemic immunosuppression were not enrolled. The CDR3 is 15 residues long. Germline V gene data show CDR1 as SGHTA and CDR2 as FQGTGA. V lost 5 bases to trimming and J lost 4 bases; unmatched junction nucleotides: 5. Profiled with immunoSEQ multiplex PCR; TCRdb holds only in-frame clones, not every one. The table lists roughly 80,000 clones, around four fifths of them singletons. Concerning this clone itself: The antigen remains unidentified.

This receptor was obtained from an adult with an advanced solid tumor such as melanoma, head and neck, liver or kidney cancer. V gene TRBV7-3 combines with J gene TRBJ2-1; 10 positions agree with TRBD1. Sequences were derived from CD4+ or CD8+ T cells sorted from blood, sampled in a trial of the OX40 agonist ivuxolimab. The CDR3 coding sequence is TGTGCCAGCAGCGAGCCGGGACAGGGGTACAATGAGCAGTTCTTC. Amino acid sequence: CASSEPGQGYNEQFF.